The entry below gives a single T cell receptor beta chain sequence along with its context. Its antigen is unidentified. The data are from a study of CD8+ T cells in alopecia areata. Extracted from the samples, RNA was reverse transcribed into cDNA to serve as the sequencing template. Some clones are missing from TCRdb's copy, which holds only in-frame ones; the method was immunoSEQ multiplex PCR. The sample shows approximately 100,000 clones, just over 85% of them seen only once. Findings of the study overall: Normal scalp showed lower clonality than lesional scalp, especially alopecia totalis/universalis.

Treatment described: oral pan-JAK inhibitor, 5-10 mg twice daily. Researchers picked out CD4+ and CD8+ T cells from PBMCs by sorting. The receptor's source is a human donor with alopecia areata. The source was CD8+ T cells sorted from blood, collected at approximately week 30, from a patient treated with tofacitinib.

The CDR3, as DNA: TGTGCCAGCAGTTACTCTGCGGGATGGGAGACCCAGTACTTC. Translated: CASSYSAGWETQYF. The chain couples TRBV6-6 to TRBJ2-5, with a possible D match to TRBD2 (6 bases). The CDR3 is 14 amino acids. Germline V gene data show CDR1 as MNHNY and CDR2 as SVGAGI (reference sequence). With 0 bases removed from V and 5 bases from J, the gap between germline ends came to 10 bases.